This is a list of T cell receptor beta chains from one sample in a study of neurological immune-mediated disorders. One entry per CDR3 protein, called by TCRdb with MiXCR from the 5' RACE reads. This sample yields about 74,000 distinct CDR3 sequences, of which 4% to 6% are seen a single time; roughly 7% belongs to the top ten. The sequencing input was PBMCs. These receptors were taken from a young man with multiple sclerosis. Each CDR3 is given with its conserved first and last residue. Each record gives: J gene, D gene, clone size, CDR3 length, V gene, CDR3 DNA, CDR3 protein. The D gene is left open where the match is weak. Part of the rows lack a size; the others show once, few, many or a class for expanded clones.

>TRBJ2-7|TRBD1|many|15|TRBV5-1
TGCGCCAGCAGCTTGGTCGGACAGGGCTCCTACGAGCAGTACTTC
CASSLVGQGSYEQYF
>TRBJ1-1|TRBD1|many|13|TRBV20-1
TGCAGGGGGGGACAGGGAAAGGTTACTGAAGCTTTCTTT
CRGGQGKVTEAFF
>TRBJ2-3|.|many|12|TRBV12-3/TRBV12-4
TGTGCCAGCAGTCCCCGTCGAGGGACGCAGTATTTT
CASSPRRGTQYF
>TRBJ1-1|.|many|13|TRBV5-1
TGCGCCAGCAGCCAACAGGGGAACACTGAAGCTTTCTTT
CASSQQGNTEAFF
>TRBJ2-2|TRBD2|many|15|TRBV28
TGTGCCAGCAGTCTTAGCGGGAGGACCACCGGGGAGCTGTTTTTT
CASSLSGRTTGELFF
>TRBJ2-2|TRBD1|many|19|TRBV4-3
TGCGCCAGCAGCCGATTCTCCGGGACAGGGGGGGAAGGGACCGGGGAGCTGTTTTTT
CASSRFSGTGGEGTGELFF
>TRBJ2-7|.|.|15|TRBV7-9
TGTGCCAGCAGCTTAGCGGGCAGAGGCCTGAACGAGCAGTACTTC
CASSLAGRGLNEQYF
>TRBJ1-5|TRBD1|few|16|TRBV4-1
TGCGCCAGCAGCCATGGGACAGGACTGGGCAATCAGCCCCAGAATTTT
CASSHGTGLGNQPQNF
>TRBJ1-5|.|many|12|TRBV12-3/TRBV12-4
TGTGCCAGCACGGAGAGGGGTCAGCCCCAGCATTTT
CASTERGQPQHF
>TRBJ2-3|TRBD2|many|13|TRBV2
TGTGCCAGCAGCGCGCGGGGGACAGATACGCAGTATTTT
CASSARGTDTQYF
>TRBJ2-3|.|many|16|TRBV20-1
TGCAGTGCTAGCGGGGCGGGGACGGGAGACACAGATACGCAGTATTTT
CSASGAGTGDTDTQYF
>TRBJ1-2|TRBD1|.|16|TRBV7-8
TGTGCCAGCAGCTCCTTAGACAGGGGGAGTAGCTATGGCTACACCTTC
CASSSLDRGSSYGYTF
>TRBJ1-3|.|many|15|TRBV12-3/TRBV12-4
TGTGCCAGCACCCTATATGTGGGCTCTGGAAACACCATATATTTT
CASTLYVGSGNTIYF
>TRBJ2-7|.|many|14|TRBV12-3/TRBV12-4
TGTGCCAGCATTCCCGGACAGGGAGGGCACGAGCAGTACTTC
CASIPGQGGHEQYF
>TRBJ2-3|.|.|15|TRBV7-2
TGTGCCAGCAGCTCCGGCTTCGGGAGCACAGATACGCAGTATTTT
CASSSGFGSTDTQYF
>TRBJ1-1|.|few|13|TRBV6-4
TGTGCCAGCAGTAGACAGATGAACACTGAAGCTTTCTTT
CASSRQMNTEAFF
>TRBJ2-5|TRBD2|many|15|TRBV7-2
TGTGCCAGCAGCCCGTGGGCGGGAGGGCAAGAGACCCAGTACTTC
CASSPWAGGQETQYF
>TRBJ2-3|.|many|14|TRBV5-5
TGTGCCAGCAGCCCGCGTTCGTCTACAGATACGCAGTATTTT
CASSPRSSTDTQYF
>TRBJ2-7|.|many|14|TRBV20-1
TGCAGTGCTAGAGCCCTGGGTTATGGCTACGAGCAGTACTTC
CSARALGYGYEQYF
>TRBJ1-1|.|many|15|TRBV6-5
TGTGCCAGCAGTCACTCCGGGACGGAGAACACTGAAGCTTTCTTT
CASSHSGTENTEAFF
>TRBJ2-1|TRBD2|many|13|TRBV5-1
TGCGCCAGCAGACCGACGGGAGGGCACGAGCAGTTCTTC
CASRPTGGHEQFF
>TRBJ1-1|TRBD1|many|14|TRBV6-2/TRBV6-3
TGTGCCAGCAGACAAGGGACAGGGGTGTCTGAAGCTTTCTTT
CASRQGTGVSEAFF
>TRBJ2-1|TRBD1|few|11|TRBV7-6
TGTGCCAGCAGTTCAGGGGGCGAGCAGTTCTTC
CASSSGGEQFF
>TRBJ2-3|.|many|14|TRBV5-1
TGCGCCAGCAGCTTGGGTGCTAGCACAGATACGCAGTATTTT
CASSLGASTDTQYF
>TRBJ1-2|TRBD1|few|14|TRBV18
TGTGCCAGCTCACCGGACAGGGGTAACTATGGCTACACCTTC
CASSPDRGNYGYTF
>TRBJ2-7|TRBD1|many|15|TRBV4-2
TGTGCCAGCAGCCTTACAACAGGGGGCTCTTACGAGCAGTACTTC
CASSLTTGGSYEQYF
>TRBJ2-7|.|many|15|TRBV3-1
TGTGCCAGCAGCCAAGTAAACAGTGCCTCCTACGAGCAGTACTTC
CASSQVNSASYEQYF
>TRBJ2-1|.|many|15|TRBV20-1
TGCAGTGCTAGAGATAGGCGGAGAACTTACAATGAGCAGTTCTTC
CSARDRRRTYNEQFF
>TRBJ2-3|.|many|15|TRBV11-2
TGTGCCAGCAGCCCACAGGGTGGGGGCACAGATACGCAGTATTTT
CASSPQGGGTDTQYF
>TRBJ1-6|TRBD1|many|13|TRBV15
TGTGCCACCCCGGGACAGCGAAATTCACCCCTCAACTTT
CATPGQRNSPLNF
>TRBJ2-2|TRBD1|many|15|TRBV5-1
TGCGCCAGCAGCGAGGGACAGGGAGACACCGGGGAGCTGTTTTTT
CASSEGQGDTGELFF
>TRBJ2-7|.|.|11|TRBV20-1
TGCAGTGTGCCGAACTCCTACGAGCAGTACTTC
CSVPNSYEQYF
>TRBJ2-2|.|few|15|TRBV27
TGTGCCAGCAGTTTATTCTCCGTTAACACCGGGGAGCTGTTTTTT
CASSLFSVNTGELFF
>TRBJ2-7|TRBD1|many|12|TRBV20-1
TGCAGTGCTAGGGCGACAGGGAGCGAGCAGTACTTC
CSARATGSEQYF
>TRBJ2-7|TRBD1|many|15|TRBV29-1
TGCAGCGTGGCACTGACAGGGTGGGGGTCCTACGAGCAGTACTTC
CSVALTGWGSYEQYF